The present TCR beta chain was sequenced within a study of T cell repertoires in cytomegalovirus infection. MiXCR, run by TCRdb on the reads, gives a single entry per CDR3 protein. The sample shows roughly 730,000 distinct CDR3 sequences, about 30% of them seen only once. For this clonotype: The antigen remains undetermined.

Germline assignment: CDR1 LNHDA and CDR2 SQIVND (reference sequence). The CDR3 runs 15 residues. Trimming took off 3 bases at V and 2 bases at J, with 11 bases between the two ends. This sequence was found in a human donor in good health (CMV status not recorded). Some clones in this sample may be carry-over from other donors' samples. V is TRBV19 and J is TRBJ2-1; D gene uncertain. The starting material was cultured PBMCs, obtained from culture after CMV antigen stimulation. The CDR3 nucleotides are TGTGCCAGTAGTATCCGCCGACCTACCTACAATGAGCAGTTCTTC. Protein product: CASSIRRPTYNEQFF.